The 29 T cell receptor beta chains in this list originate from one sample, sequenced in a study of T cells in localized non-small cell lung cancer. Repertoires were generated with immunoSEQ multiplex PCR, while TCRdb's copy carries only in-frame clones and drops some. The sample yields about 34,000 clones, roughly 93% seen once. The source material was peripheral blood, sampled before any cancer treatment. These receptors all stem from a female donor over 55 with stage I lung adenocarcinoma.

This chain uses TRBV6-6 with TRBJ2-6, with 8 positions matching TRBD2. V was pared by 11 bases and J by 3 bases, with 9 bases of the junction left unmatched. This CDR3 is 15 amino acids long. Germline values: CDR1 MNHNY, CDR2 SVGAGI (reference sequence). CDR3 DNA: TGTGCCGCGGGGGGTTTCTCAAGTGGGGCCAACGTCCTGACTTTC. Protein sequence: CAAGGFSSGANVLTF.

J is TRBJ1-1 and V is TRBV7-8; possibly TRBD1 for D (5 bases). Germline V gene lookup returns CDR1 SGHVS and CDR2 FQNEAQ. The CDR3 has 14 residues. Trimming stripped 5 bases from V and 0 bases from J, with 10 bases between. The CDR3 sequence is CASSRLDMNTEAFF. The DNA for the CDR3 is TGTGCCAGCAGCCGGCTGGACATGAACACTGAAGCTTTCTTT. The full variable domain, its missing parts supplied by reference TRBV7-8 and TRBJ1-1, is GAGVSQSPRYKVAKRGQDVALRCDPISGHVSLFWYQQALGQGPEFLTYFQNEAQLDKSGLPSDRFFAERPEGSVSTLKIQRTQQEDSAVYLCASSRLDMNTEAFFGQGTRLTVV.

The V and J genes are TRBV27 and TRBJ1-2, with 8 bases identical to TRBD1. Unmatched junction bases numbered 15, after V lost 4 bases and J lost 2 bases. Per germline, CDR1 MNHEY and CDR2 SMNVEV (reference sequence). CDR3 length: 18 residues. Here the CDR3 DNA reads TGTGCCAGCAGTTCCCAGTCCCATTTCTCAGGGGGCAACTATGGCTACACCTTC. This encodes CASSSQSHFSGGNYGYTF.

This sequence joins TRBV19 and TRBJ2-6; 8 bases match TRBD2. Unmatched junction bases numbered 1, after V lost 7 bases and J lost 2 bases. The CDR3 sequence is 14 residues long. CDR1 is LNHDA, CDR2 SQIVND, per germline (reference sequence). The CDR3 region is CASTGGPGANVLTF. The CDR3 DNA follows: TGTGCCAGTACGGGGGGGCCTGGGGCCAACGTCCTGACTTTC.

The rearrangement uses TRBV5-6 and TRBJ1-2, with D unclear. Trimming removed 1 base at V and 4 bases at J, with 17 bases between. Per the germline V gene, CDR1 is SGHDT and CDR2 is YYEEEE. CDR3 length: 16 residues. The chain's CDR3 is CASSLFLGPDSYGYTF. CDR3 bases: TGTGCCAGCAGCTTGTTCCTCGGGCCAGATAGCTATGGCTACACCTTC.

This clone has just one count. The rearrangement uses TRBV6-5 and TRBJ2-4; a possible D gene is TRBD2 (7 bases). Germline V gene data show CDR1 as MNHEY and CDR2 as SVGAGI. V was pared by 5 bases and J by 7 bases, with 12 bases between. The CDR3 spans 13 residues. The CDR3 reads CASSLGGRNIQYF. In DNA form, the CDR3 reads TGTGCCAGCAGTCTGGGGGGGCGGAACATTCAGTACTTC.

The rearrangement links TRBV6-4 to TRBJ2-1; weak D call: TRBD2 (6 bases). This CDR3 is 14 amino acids long. Trimming left V 4 bases short and J 2 bases short, with 9 bases between. Germline V gives CDR1 MRHNA, CDR2 SNTAGT. The CDR3 sequence is CASSGGATYNEQFF. CDR3 bases: TGTGCCAGCAGTGGCGGGGCCACCTACAATGAGCAGTTCTTC.

V gene TRBV28 combines with J gene TRBJ1-2; D is uncertain. V was pared by 2 bases and J by 4 bases, with 8 bases between. The CDR3 length is 13 residues. Looked up from germline, CDR1 is MDHEN and CDR2 is SYDVKM. CDR3 loop: CASSLLGIYGYTF. The CDR3 nucleotides read TGTGCCAGCAGTTTACTGGGGATCTATGGCTACACCTTC.

This chain links TRBV5-6 with TRBJ2-7; a weak D match, TRBD1 (6 bases). The germline gives CDR1 SGHDT, CDR2 YYEEEE. This CDR3 is built from 14 residues. The germline V and J ends were trimmed by 2 bases and 4 bases, with 13 bases remaining between them. The CDR3 bases are TGTGCCAGCAGCTTCAGGGGCCATTGGTACGAGCAGTACGTC. It is translated as CASSFRGHWYEQYV.

This chain links TRBV14 with TRBJ1-1; the D gene is possibly TRBD1 (5 bases). This CDR3 region has 14 residues. Germline V lookup: CDR1 SGHDN, CDR2 FVKESK. Trimming cost V 1 base and J 0 bases, with 6 bases left between them. This CDR3 reads CASSQVGLNTEAFF. Here the CDR3 DNA reads TGTGCCAGCAGCCAAGTGGGACTGAACACTGAAGCTTTCTTT.

The chain couples TRBV19 to TRBJ1-5, with D possibly being TRBD1 (6 bases). This CDR3 has 20 amino acids. V lost 5 bases, J lost 6 bases, and 32 bases lay in between. The germline gives CDR1 LNHDA, CDR2 SQIVND (reference sequence). The CDR3: CASSLYPPDMVRGTGQPQHF. DNA for the CDR3: TGTGCCAGTAGTCTATATCCCCCCGACATGGTCAGGGGAACCGGTCAGCCCCAGCATTTT.

The J gene is TRBJ1-4, the V gene TRBV7-9; D is unclear. V was clipped by 4 bases and J by 7 bases, with 16 bases between them. The CDR3 runs 15 residues. In germline, CDR1 is SEHNR, CDR2 FQNEAQ (reference sequence). CDR3 sequence (DNA): TGTGCCAGCAGCTCTCCCGTGGGCGCGGGTGAAAAACTGTTTTTT. Encoded protein: CASSSPVGAGEKLFF.

The chain uses TRBV7-2 and TRBJ2-2, with D possibly matching TRBD2 (5 bases). V was shortened by 5 bases and J by 5 bases, with 18 bases between the two germline ends. The germline gives CDR1 SGHTA, CDR2 FQGNSA. The CDR3 length is 16 residues. The CDR3, as DNA: TGTGCCAGCAGCGTGGGTTCCGGGATTAATACCGGGGAGCTGTTTTTT. Residues: CASSVGSGINTGELFF.

The chain has TRBV6-5 and TRBJ2-7; 11 bases are a match to TRBD1. CDR1 is MNHEY and CDR2 is SVGAGI in the germline V gene. This CDR3 is 12 amino acids long. The J segment lost 5 bases and the V segment lost 6 bases, leaving 0 bases of the junction unmatched. The CDR3, as DNA: TGTGCCAGCAGGGACAGGGGGCACGAGCAGTACGTC. This encodes CASRDRGHEQYV.

The chain employs TRBV6-6 and TRBJ1-1; TRBD1 aligns across 7 bases. Germline V CDR1 and CDR2: MNHNY, SVGAGI (reference sequence). Trimming cost V 7 bases and J 0 bases; bases outside gene matches: 5. This CDR3 spans 14 amino acids. This CDR3 is CASNGGQVNTEAFF. The CDR3 DNA sequence: TGTGCCAGCAACGGAGGACAGGTGAACACTGAAGCTTTCTTT.

The chain uses TRBV28 and TRBJ2-6; D uncertain. Germline V gene sequence: CDR1 MDHEN, CDR2 SYDVKM. This CDR3 is built from 17 residues. The V gene lost 5 bases and the J gene lost 1 base, with 15 bases spanning the gap. This CDR3 is CASSPLLSRSGANVLTF. In nucleotides, the CDR3 is TGTGCCAGCAGTCCCCTCTTATCGCGGTCTGGGGCCAACGTCCTGACTTTC.

V usage is TRBV14 and J usage is TRBJ1-1; D is possibly TRBD1 (6 bases). This CDR3 has 15 residues. V lost 4 bases and J lost 4, with 16 bases in between. Germline V CDR1 and CDR2: SGHDN, FVKESK. The CDR3 DNA is TGTGCCAGCAGCCTGGAGGGGGGTCGAGGCACTGAAGCTTTCTTT. This sequence encodes CASSLEGGRGTEAFF.

The V and J genes are TRBV5-1 and TRBJ2-1; 11 positions agree with TRBD2. J gave up 8 bases and V 3 bases, and 7 bases lay outside the gene matches. The CDR3 is 15 amino acids. Germline loops: CDR1 SGHRS, CDR2 YFSETQ. This chain's CDR3 is CASSSRSGGAHEQFF. The CDR3 DNA sequence: TGCGCCAGCAGCTCACGTAGCGGGGGGGCGCATGAGCAGTTCTTC.

This chain connects TRBV27 to TRBJ2-3; D may match TRBD1 or TRBD2 (8 bases each). The V and J ends lost 5 bases and 1 base respectively, with 22 bases between them. CDR3 length: 18 amino acids. Germline CDR1 is MNHEY and CDR2 is SMNVEV (reference sequence). The CDR3 DNA sequence: TGTGCCAGCAGTCCCCGGGGGGGCAGGGGGCACCGCACAGATACGCAGTATTTT. It specifies CASSPRGGRGHRTDTQYF.

The chain combines TRBV19 with TRBJ1-5, with D uncertain. CDR1 and CDR2 (germline): LNHDA, SQIVND (reference sequence). This CDR3 is built from 15 residues. V was pared by 3 bases and J by 0 bases, with 9 bases between. CDR3 nucleotides: TGTGCCAGTAGTATCGGTCCCATTAGCAATCAGCCCCAGCATTTT. This sequence encodes CASSIGPISNQPQHF.

The rearrangement links TRBV19 to TRBJ2-7, with 11 bases lining up with TRBD1. J was trimmed by 3 bases and V by 4 bases; bases with no gene match: 5. The CDR3 has 15 amino acids. Germline V gene sequence: CDR1 LNHDA, CDR2 SQIVND (reference sequence). CDR3 residues: CASSTSGTGGYEQYF. CDR3 DNA sequence: TGTGCCAGTAGTACTTCCGGGACAGGGGGCTACGAGCAGTACTTC. The full variable domain, in which reference TRBV19 and TRBJ2-7 provide the parts outside the CDR3, is DGGITQSPKYLFRKEGQNVTLSCEQNLNHDAMYWYRQDPGQGLRLIYYSQIVNDFQKGDIAEGYSVSREKKESFPLTVTSAQKNPTAFYLCASSTSGTGGYEQYFGPGTRLTVT.

CDR3 DNA: TGTGCCAGCAGCTTACGGCCAATTCGGGCTAATGAAAAACTGTTTTTT. This sequence encodes CASSLRPIRANEKLFF. J is TRBJ1-4 and V is TRBV7-9, with D unclear. Looked up from germline, CDR1 is SEHNR and CDR2 is FQNEAQ (reference sequence). This CDR3 region has 16 residues. Deletions cut 2 bases from V and 3 bases from J, with 13 bases between. The full variable domain, its missing parts supplied by reference TRBV7-9 and TRBJ1-4, is DTGVSQNPRHKITKRGQNVTFRCDPISEHNRLYWYRQTLGQGPEFLTYFQNEAQLEKSRLLSDRFSAERPKGSFSTLEIQRTEQGDSAMYLCASSLRPIRANEKLFFGSGTQLSVL.

The genes are TRBV4-1 and TRBJ2-2; D perhaps matches TRBD2 (5 bases). This CDR3 is built from 15 residues. V lost 7 bases to trimming and J lost 4 bases, with 16 bases between them. The germline V gene has CDR1 MGHRA and CDR2 YSYEKL. In DNA, the CDR3 is TGCGCCAGCAACCCTAGATCCGGGATCACCGGGGAGCTGTTTTTT. It codes for CASNPRSGITGELFF.

The V call is TRBV18, the J call TRBJ1-4, with no clear D. The CDR3 length is 14 residues. Trimming removed 3 bases from V and 5 bases from J, with 10 bases in between. CDR1 is KGHSH and CDR2 is LQKENI in the germline V gene. Here the CDR3 reads CASSPPPGNEKLFF. The CDR3 DNA is TGTGCCAGCTCACCCCCGCCGGGGAATGAAAAACTGTTTTTT.

The genes are TRBV7-3 and TRBJ1-5; D is possibly TRBD1 (6 bases). The germline V gene has CDR1 SGHTA and CDR2 FQGTGA. This CDR3 is built from 13 residues. V lost 5 bases and J 7 bases, leaving 12 bases between the germline ends. CDR3 sequence reads: CASSPRGGQPQHF. The CDR3 bases are TGTGCCAGCAGCCCGAGGGGGGGCCAGCCCCAGCATTTT.

The chain combines TRBV7-9 with TRBJ1-1; D remains unclear. Germline V gives CDR1 SEHNR, CDR2 FQNEAQ (reference sequence). The length of the CDR3 is 14 residues. Between the trimmed V and J ends, which lost 7 bases and 1 base, there was a span of 13 bases. CDR3 DNA sequence: TGTGCCAGCACCACCCAGACGGCGAACACTGAAGCTTTCTTT. Translation: CASTTQTANTEAFF. The entire variable domain, with the rest obtained from reference TRBV7-9 and TRBJ1-1, is as follows: DTGVSQNPRHKITKRGQNVTFRCDPISEHNRLYWYRQTLGQGPEFLTYFQNEAQLEKSRLLSDRFSAERPKGSFSTLEIQRTEQGDSAMYLCASTTQTANTEAFFGQGTRLTVV.

Within the sample, this clone is medium-sized. The V call is TRBV10-1, the J call TRBJ2-7; TRBD2 matches at 7 bases. With 4 bases clipped from V and 0 bases from J, the junction kept 0 bases outside the gene matches. This CDR3 has 13 residues. The germline CDR1 and CDR2 sequences are WNHNN and SYGVQD (reference sequence). This CDR3 is CASSGTSSYEQYV. In nucleotides, the CDR3 is TGCGCCAGCAGTGGGACTAGCTCCTACGAGCAGTACGTC.

The chain carries TRBV30 and TRBJ1-2; D call uncertain. This CDR3 is 11 amino acids long. CDR1 GTSNPN and CDR2 SVGIG come from the germline V gene (reference sequence). The V gene lost 4 bases and the J gene lost 8 bases, with 11 bases spanning the gap. The CDR3 protein is CAWKGFGGYTF. CDR3 DNA sequence: TGTGCCTGGAAGGGATTCGGAGGCTACACCTTC. Variable domain in full (rest from reference TRBV30 and TRBJ1-2): SQTIHQWPATLVQPVGSPLSLECTVEGTSNPNLYWYRQAAGRGLQLLFYSVGIGQISSEVPQNLSASRPQDRQFILSSKKLLLSDSGFYLCAWKGFGGYTFGSGTRLTVV.

This clone showed up just once. The chain couples TRBV7-2 to TRBJ2-3; 8 bases line up with TRBD1. The ends lost 0 bases at V and 2 bases at J; junction bases unmatched: 4. The V gene's germline CDR1 is SGHTA and CDR2 FQGNSA. This CDR3 is built from 16 residues. The CDR3 sequence is CASSLASGGFTDTQYF. The CDR3 nucleotides read TGTGCCAGCAGCTTAGCGTCAGGGGGCTTCACAGATACGCAGTATTTT.